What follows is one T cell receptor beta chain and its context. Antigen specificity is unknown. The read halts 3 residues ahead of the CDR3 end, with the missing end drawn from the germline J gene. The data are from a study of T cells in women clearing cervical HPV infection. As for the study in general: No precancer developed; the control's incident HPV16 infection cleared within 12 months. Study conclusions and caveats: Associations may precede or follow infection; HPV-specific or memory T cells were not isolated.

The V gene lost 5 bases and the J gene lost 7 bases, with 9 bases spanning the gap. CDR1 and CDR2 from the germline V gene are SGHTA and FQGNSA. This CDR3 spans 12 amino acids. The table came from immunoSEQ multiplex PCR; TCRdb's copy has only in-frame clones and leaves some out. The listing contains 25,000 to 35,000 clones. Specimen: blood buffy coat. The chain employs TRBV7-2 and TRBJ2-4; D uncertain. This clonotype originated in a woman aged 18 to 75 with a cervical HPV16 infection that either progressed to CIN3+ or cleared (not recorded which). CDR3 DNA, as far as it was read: TGTGCCAGCAGCCCTTACTGGAACATT. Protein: CASSPYWNI. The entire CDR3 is CASSPYWNIQYF. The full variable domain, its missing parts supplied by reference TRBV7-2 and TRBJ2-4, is GAGVSQSPSNKVTEKGKDVELRCDPISGHTALYWYRQSLGQGLEFLIYFQGNSAPDKSGLPSDRFSAERTGGSVSTLTIQRTQQEDSAVYLCASSPYWNIQYFGAGTRLSVL.